This T cell receptor beta chain was found in a study of CXCR3-negative and CXCR3-positive naive CD8 T cells. CD45RO-CCR7+CD27+CD95- defined naive CD8+ T cells. All TRB cDNA libraries came from 5' RACE performed with UMI labels. From the 5' RACE reads, TCRdb lists one entry per CDR3 protein and no DNA. Its table lists 70,000 to 100,000 distinct CDR3 sequences. Notes on the study in general: Each naive subset displayed comparably high diversity, whereas memory CD8+ cells displayed much lower diversity. TRB CDR3 hydrophobicity was greater in CXCR3-positive naive cells than in CXCR3-negative naive cells.

Germline values: CDR1 SGHNT, CDR2 YYREEE (reference sequence). The CDR3 sequence is 13 residues long. A note on this clonotype: Its antigen is unknown.

This receptor was obtained from a human donor in good health. Some clones in this sample may be carry-over from other donors' samples. The chain joins TRBV5-4 to TRBJ2-1; TCRdb's D call of TRBD2 is untestable without DNA. The sample was naive CXCR3- CD8+ T cells from blood. Subset of the sample: CD45RO-CCR7+CD27+CD95- naive CD8+ T cells lacking CXCR3 (TNR3-). This CDR3 is CASSKSSYNEQFF.